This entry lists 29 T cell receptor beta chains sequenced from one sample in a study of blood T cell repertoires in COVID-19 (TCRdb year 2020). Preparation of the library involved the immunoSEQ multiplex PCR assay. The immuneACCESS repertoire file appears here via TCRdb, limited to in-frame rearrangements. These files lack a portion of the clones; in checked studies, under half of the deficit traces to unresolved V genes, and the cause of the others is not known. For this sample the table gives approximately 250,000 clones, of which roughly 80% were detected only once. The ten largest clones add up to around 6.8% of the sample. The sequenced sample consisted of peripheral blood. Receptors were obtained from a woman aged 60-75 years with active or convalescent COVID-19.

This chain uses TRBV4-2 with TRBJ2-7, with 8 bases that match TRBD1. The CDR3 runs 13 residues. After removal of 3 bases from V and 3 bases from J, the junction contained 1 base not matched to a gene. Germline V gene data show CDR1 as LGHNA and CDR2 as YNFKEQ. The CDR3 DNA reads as TGTGCCAGCAGCCAGGACAGGGACTACGAGCAGTACTTC. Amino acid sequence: CASSQDRDYEQYF.

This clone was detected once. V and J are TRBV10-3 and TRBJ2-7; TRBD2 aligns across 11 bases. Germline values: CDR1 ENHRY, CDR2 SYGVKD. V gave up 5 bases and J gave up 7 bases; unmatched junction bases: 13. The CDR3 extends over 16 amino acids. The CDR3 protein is CAISSFTSGSGGEQYF. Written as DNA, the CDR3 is TGTGCCATCAGTTCCTTCACTAGCGGGAGTGGTGGGGAGCAGTACTTC.

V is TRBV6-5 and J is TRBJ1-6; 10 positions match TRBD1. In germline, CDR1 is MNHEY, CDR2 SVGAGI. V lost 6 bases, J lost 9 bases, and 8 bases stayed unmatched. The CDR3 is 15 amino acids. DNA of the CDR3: TGTGCCAGCAGCGGGGACAGGGGAGTCAGTTCACCCCTCCACTTT. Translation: CASSGDRGVSSPLHF.

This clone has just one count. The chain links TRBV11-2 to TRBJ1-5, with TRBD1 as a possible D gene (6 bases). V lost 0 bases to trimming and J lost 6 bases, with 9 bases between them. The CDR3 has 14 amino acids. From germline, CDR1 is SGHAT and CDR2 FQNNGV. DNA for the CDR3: TGTGCCAGCAGCTTAGAAGGGGGGGGTCAGCCCCAGCATTTT. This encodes CASSLEGGGQPQHF.

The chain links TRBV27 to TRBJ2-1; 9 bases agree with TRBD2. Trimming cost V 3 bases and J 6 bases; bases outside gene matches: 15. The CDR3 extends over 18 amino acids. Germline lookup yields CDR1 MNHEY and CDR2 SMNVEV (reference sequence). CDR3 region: CASSLFASGTNMGNEQFF. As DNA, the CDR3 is TGTGCCAGCAGTTTGTTCGCTAGCGGGACCAATATGGGCAATGAGCAGTTCTTC.

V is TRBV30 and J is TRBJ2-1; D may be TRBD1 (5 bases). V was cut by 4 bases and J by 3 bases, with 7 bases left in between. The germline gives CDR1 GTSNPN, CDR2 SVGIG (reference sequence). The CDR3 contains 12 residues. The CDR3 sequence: CAWNQGYNEQFF. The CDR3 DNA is TGTGCCTGGAATCAGGGCTACAATGAGCAGTTCTTC.

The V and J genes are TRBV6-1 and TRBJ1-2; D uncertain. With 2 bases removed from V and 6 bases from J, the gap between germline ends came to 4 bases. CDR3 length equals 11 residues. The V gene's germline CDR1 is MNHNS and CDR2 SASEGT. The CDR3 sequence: CASSESHGYTF. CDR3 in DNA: TGTGCCAGCAGTGAAAGCCATGGCTACACCTTC.

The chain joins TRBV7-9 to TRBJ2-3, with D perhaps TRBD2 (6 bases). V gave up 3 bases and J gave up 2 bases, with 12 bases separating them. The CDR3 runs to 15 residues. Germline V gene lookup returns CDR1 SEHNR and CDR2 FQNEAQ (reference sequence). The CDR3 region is CASSFFAGNTDTQYF. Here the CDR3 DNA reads TGTGCCAGCAGCTTTTTTGCGGGAAACACAGATACGCAGTATTTT.

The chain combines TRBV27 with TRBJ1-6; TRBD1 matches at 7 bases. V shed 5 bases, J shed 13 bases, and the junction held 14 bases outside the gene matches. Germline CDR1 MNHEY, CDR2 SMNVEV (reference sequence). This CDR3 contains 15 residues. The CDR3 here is CASSPGQRIQSPLHF. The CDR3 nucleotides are TGTGCCAGCAGTCCGGGACAGCGGATCCAATCTCCCCTCCACTTT.

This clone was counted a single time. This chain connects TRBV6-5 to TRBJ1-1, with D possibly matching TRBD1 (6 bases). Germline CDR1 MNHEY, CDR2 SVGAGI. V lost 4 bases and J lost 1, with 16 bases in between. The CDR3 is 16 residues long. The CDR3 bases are TGTGCCAGCAGTTCGTTCGGACAGACTTCGAACACTGAAGCTTTCTTT. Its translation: CASSSFGQTSNTEAFF.

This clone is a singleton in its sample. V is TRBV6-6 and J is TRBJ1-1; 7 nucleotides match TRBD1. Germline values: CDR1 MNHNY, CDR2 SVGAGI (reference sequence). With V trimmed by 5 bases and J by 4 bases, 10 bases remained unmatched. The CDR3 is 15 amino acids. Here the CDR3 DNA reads TGTGCCAGCAGTACGACAGGGTTGGGTGGCACTGAAGCTTTCTTT. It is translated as CASSTTGLGGTEAFF.

This CDR3 is CASSFGLAGGRINEQFF. The CDR3 DNA follows: TGTGCCAGCAGCTTCGGACTAGCGGGGGGGAGGATAAATGAGCAGTTCTTC. The genes are TRBV7-2 and TRBJ2-1, with 15 bases matching TRBD2. V lost 3 bases to trimming and J lost 7 bases; unmatched junction nucleotides: 7. Germline V gives CDR1 SGHTA, CDR2 FQGNSA. This CDR3 spans 17 amino acids.

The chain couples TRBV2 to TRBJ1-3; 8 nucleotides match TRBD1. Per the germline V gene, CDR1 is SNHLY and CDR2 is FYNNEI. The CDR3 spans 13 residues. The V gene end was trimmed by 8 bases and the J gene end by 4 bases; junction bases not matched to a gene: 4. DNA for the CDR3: TGTGCCAGCGGCTGGGACAGGGGAAACACCATATATTTT. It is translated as CASGWDRGNTIYF. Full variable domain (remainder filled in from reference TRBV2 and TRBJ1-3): EPEVTQTPSHQVTQMGQEVILRCVPISNHLYFYWYRQILGQKVEFLVSFYNNEISEKSEIFDDQFSVERPDGSNFTLKIRSTKLEDSAMYFCASGWDRGNTIYFGEGSWLTVV.

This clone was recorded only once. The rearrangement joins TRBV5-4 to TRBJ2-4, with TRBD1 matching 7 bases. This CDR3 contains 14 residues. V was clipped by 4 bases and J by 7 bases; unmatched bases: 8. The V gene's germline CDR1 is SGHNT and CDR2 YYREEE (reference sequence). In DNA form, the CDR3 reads TGTGCCAGCAGCATTACAGGGGAACGGAACATTCAGTACTTC. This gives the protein CASSITGERNIQYF.

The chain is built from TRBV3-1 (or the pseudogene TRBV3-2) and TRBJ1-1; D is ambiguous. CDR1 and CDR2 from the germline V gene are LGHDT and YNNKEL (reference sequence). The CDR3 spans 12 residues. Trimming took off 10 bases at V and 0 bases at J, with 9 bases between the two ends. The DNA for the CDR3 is TGTGCCACCGGAGGCATGAACACTGAAGCTTTCTTT. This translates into CATGGMNTEAFF.

DNA for the CDR3: TGTGCCAGCAGCGCAGAGCGTTTTTACGAGCAGTACTTC. This sequence encodes CASSAERFYEQYF. V and J are TRBV6-5 and TRBJ2-7, with D unclear. The CDR3 extends over 13 amino acids. Germline values: CDR1 MNHEY, CDR2 SVGAGI. V lost 6 bases to trimming and J lost 4 bases, with 13 bases between them.

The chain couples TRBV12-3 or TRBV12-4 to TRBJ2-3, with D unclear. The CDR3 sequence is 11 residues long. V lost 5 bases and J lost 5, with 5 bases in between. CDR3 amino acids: CASSPKDTQYF. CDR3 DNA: TGTGCCAGCAGTCCCAAAGATACGCAGTATTTT.

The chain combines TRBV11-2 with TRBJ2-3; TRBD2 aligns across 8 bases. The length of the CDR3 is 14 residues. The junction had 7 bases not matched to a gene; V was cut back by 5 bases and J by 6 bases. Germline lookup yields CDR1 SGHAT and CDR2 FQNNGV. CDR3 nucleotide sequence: TGTGCCAGCAGCCTGCGGGGGGCCAGGGATACGCAGTATTTT. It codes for CASSLRGARDTQYF.

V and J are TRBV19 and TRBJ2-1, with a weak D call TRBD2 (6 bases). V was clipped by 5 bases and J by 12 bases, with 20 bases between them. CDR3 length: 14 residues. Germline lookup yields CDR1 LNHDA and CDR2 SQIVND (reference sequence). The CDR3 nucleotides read TGTGCCAGTAGTTCTGGCGGGATAAAACCGTGGCAGTTCTTC. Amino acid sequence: CASSSGGIKPWQFF.

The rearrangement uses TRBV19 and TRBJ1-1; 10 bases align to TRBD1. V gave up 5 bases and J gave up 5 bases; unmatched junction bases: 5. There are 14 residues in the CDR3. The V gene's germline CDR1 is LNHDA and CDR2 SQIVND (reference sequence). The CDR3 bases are TGTGCCAGTAGTTCGACAGGGGGCCTTACTGAAGCTTTCTTT. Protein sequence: CASSSTGGLTEAFF. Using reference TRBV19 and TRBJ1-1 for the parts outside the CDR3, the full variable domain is DGGITQSPKYLFRKEGQNVTLSCEQNLNHDAMYWYRQDPGQGLRLIYYSQIVNDFQKGDIAEGYSVSREKKESFPLTVTSAQKNPTAFYLCASSSTGGLTEAFFGQGTRLTVV.

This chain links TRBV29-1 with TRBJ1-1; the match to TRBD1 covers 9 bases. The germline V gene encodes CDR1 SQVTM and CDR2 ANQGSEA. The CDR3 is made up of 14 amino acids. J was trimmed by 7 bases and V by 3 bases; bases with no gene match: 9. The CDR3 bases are TGCAGCGTTGACCGGACAGGGGAGGGGATTGAAGCTTTCTTT. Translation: CSVDRTGEGIEAFF. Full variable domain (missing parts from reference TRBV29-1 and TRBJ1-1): SAVISQKPSRDICQRGTSLTIQCQVDSQVTMMFWYRQQPGQSLTLIATANQGSEATYESGFVIDKFPISRPNLTFSTLTVSNMSPEDSSIYLCSVDRTGEGIEAFFGQGTRLTVV.

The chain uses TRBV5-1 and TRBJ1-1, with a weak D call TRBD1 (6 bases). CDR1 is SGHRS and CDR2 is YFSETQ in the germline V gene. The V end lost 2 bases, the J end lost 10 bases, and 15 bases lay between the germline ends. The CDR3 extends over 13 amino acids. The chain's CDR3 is CASSFRTDLGAFF. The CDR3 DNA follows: TGCGCCAGCAGCTTTAGGACAGACCTCGGAGCTTTCTTT.

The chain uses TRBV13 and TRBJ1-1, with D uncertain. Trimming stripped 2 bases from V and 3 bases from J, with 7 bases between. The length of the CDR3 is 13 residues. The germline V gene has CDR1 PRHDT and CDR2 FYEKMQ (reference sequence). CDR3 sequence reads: CASSLNLDTEAFF. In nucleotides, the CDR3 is TGTGCCAGCAGCTTAAACCTAGACACTGAAGCTTTCTTT.

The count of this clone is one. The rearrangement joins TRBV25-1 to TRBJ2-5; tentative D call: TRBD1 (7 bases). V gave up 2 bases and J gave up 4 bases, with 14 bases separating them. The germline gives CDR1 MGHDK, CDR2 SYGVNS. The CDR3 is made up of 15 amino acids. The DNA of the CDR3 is TGTGCCAGCAGTGAAATGGCAGGGGGGAGAGAGACCCAGTACTTC. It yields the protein CASSEMAGGRETQYF.

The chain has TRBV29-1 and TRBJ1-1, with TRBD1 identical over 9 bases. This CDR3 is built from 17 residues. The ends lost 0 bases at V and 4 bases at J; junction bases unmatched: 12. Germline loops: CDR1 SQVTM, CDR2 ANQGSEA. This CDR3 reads CSVEDLSVQGAGTEAFF. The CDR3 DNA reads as TGCAGCGTTGAAGATCTTTCGGTACAGGGGGCGGGCACTGAAGCTTTCTTT.

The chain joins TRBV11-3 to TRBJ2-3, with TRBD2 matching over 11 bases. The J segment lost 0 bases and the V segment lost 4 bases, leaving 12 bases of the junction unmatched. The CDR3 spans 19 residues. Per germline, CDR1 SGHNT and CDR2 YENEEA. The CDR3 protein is CASSSAGTSGFYSTDTQYF. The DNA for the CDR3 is TGTGCCAGCAGCTCAGCCGGGACTAGCGGTTTTTATAGCACAGATACGCAGTATTTT. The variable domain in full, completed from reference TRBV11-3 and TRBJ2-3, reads EAGVVQSPRYKIIEKKQPVAFWCNPISGHNTLYWYLQNLGQGPELLIRYENEEAVDDSQLPKDRFSAERLKGVDSTLKIQPAELGDSAVYLCASSSAGTSGFYSTDTQYFGPGTRLTVL.

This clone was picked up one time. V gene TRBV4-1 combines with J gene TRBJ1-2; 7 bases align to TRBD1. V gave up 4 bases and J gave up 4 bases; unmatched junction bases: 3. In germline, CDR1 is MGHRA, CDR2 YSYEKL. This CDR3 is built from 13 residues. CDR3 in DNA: TGCGCCAGCAGCCCACGGGACAGCTATGGCTACACCTTC. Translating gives CASSPRDSYGYTF.

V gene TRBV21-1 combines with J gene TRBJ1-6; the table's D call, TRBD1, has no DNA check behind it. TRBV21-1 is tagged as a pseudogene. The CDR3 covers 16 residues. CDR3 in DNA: TGTGCCAGCAGCGCAGACAGGGTCTCCTATAATTCACCCCTCCACTTT. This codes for CASSADRVSYNSPLHF.

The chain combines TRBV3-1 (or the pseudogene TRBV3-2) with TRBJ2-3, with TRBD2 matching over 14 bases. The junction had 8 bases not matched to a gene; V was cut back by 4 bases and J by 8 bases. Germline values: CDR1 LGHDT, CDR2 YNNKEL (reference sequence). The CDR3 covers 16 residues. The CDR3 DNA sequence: TGTGCCAGCAGCCTACCGGGACTAGCGGGAGTCGGTACGCAGTATTTT. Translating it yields CASSLPGLAGVGTQYF.